This note documents a single T cell receptor beta chain sequence. Its antigen is not known. The entry originates in a study of post-analysis software for immune sequencing data. Study-wide results and caveats: Higher frequency in patients than in controls was seen for roughly five TRBV segments, with TRBV5-6, TRBV5-1 and TRBV20-1 among them.

Germline V gives CDR1 MNHEY, CDR2 SVGAGI. V lost 7 bases and J 6 bases, leaving 13 bases between the germline ends. The length of the CDR3 is 12 residues. Included in the TCR beta cDNA libraries were unique molecular identifiers. With about 1 to 11 million T cells as the source, approximately 500,000 cDNA molecules resulted. TCRdb re-analysed the PCR reads in MiXCR, keeping a single row per CDR3 protein. Of approximately 630,000 distinct CDR3 sequences in the sample, approximately 59% were seen once. The chain uses TRBV6-5 and TRBJ2-7; weak D call: TRBD2 (6 bases). The clonotype originates from a girl aged 2-10 years with multiple sclerosis. Material for sequencing was blood. The DNA of the CDR3 is TGTGCCAGCACTACGGGAGAGGGCGAGCAGTACTTC. Amino acid sequence: CASTTGEGEQYF.